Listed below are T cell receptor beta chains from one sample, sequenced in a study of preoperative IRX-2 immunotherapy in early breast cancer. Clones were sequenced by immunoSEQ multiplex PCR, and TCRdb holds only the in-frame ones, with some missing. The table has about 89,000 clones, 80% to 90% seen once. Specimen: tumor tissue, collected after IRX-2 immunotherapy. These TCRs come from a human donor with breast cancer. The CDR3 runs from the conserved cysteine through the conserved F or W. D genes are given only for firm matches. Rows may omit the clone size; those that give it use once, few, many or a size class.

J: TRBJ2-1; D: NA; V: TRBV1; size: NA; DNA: TGCGCCAGCAGCCAAGTCTTAGGAGTCAACGATGAGCAGTTCTTC; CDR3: CASSQVLGVNDEQFF
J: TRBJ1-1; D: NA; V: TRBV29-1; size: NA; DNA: TGCAGCGTTGAAAGGGGGACGAACACTGAAGCTTTCTTT; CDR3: CSVERGTNTEAFF
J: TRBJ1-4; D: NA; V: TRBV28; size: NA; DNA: TGTGCCGGTGGGGGGGATGGGAATGAAAAACTGTTTTTT; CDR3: CAGGGDGNEKLFF
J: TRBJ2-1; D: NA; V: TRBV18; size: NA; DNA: TGTGCCAGCTCACCGGGCCGAGACAATGAGCAGTTCTTC; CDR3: CASSPGRDNEQFF
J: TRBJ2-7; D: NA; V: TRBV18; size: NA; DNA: TGTGCCAGCTCACCTCCGAGGTCAGGTGCTAGAATGTCCTACGAGCAGTACTTC; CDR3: CASSPPRSGARMSYEQYF
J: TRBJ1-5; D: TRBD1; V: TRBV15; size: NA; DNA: TGTGCCACCAGCAGAGATTCAAATACAGGGGCGGGCAATCAGCCCCAGCATTTT; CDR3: CATSRDSNTGAGNQPQHF
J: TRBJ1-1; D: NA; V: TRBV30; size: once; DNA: TGTGCCTGGAGTGGGAGCGGTGAAGCTTTCTTT; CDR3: CAWSGSGEAFF
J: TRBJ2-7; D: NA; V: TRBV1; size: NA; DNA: TGCGCCAGCAGCCGCAGGGGCGGGATTGGCTACGAGCAGTACTTC; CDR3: CASSRRGGIGYEQYF
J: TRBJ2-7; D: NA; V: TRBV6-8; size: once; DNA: TGTGCCAGCAGTGGGGACACCTCATTGACATACGAGCAGTACTTC; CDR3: CASSGDTSLTYEQYF
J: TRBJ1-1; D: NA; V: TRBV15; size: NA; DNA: TGTGCCACCAGCAGAGATCGAACAGGGAACACTGAAGCTTTCTTT; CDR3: CATSRDRTGNTEAFF
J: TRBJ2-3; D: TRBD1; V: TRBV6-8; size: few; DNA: TGTGCCAGCAGCCTAGGGACAGGGAGGCCAGATACGCAGTATTTT; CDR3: CASSLGTGRPDTQYF
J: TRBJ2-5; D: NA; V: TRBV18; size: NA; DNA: TGTGCCAGCTCACCAGAGCAGAGCCAAGAGACCCAGTACTTC; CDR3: CASSPEQSQETQYF
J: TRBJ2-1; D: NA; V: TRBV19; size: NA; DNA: TGTGCCAGTAGCATTCAGGACAGAAAGCAGTTCTTC; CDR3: CASSIQDRKQFF
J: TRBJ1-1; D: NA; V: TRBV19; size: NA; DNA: TGTGCCAGTAGTATGAACAGGAACACTGAAGCTTTCTTT; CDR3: CASSMNRNTEAFF
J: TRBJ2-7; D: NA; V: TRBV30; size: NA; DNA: TGTGCCTGGAGTGGGGGGGTGTGGGACCCTAGCTCCTACGAGCAGTACTTC; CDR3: CAWSGGVWDPSSYEQYF
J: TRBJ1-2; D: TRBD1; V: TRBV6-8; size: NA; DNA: TGTGCCAGCAGTTACTCGGCGGGACAGAAAAACTATGGCTACACCTTC; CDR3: CASSYSAGQKNYGYTF
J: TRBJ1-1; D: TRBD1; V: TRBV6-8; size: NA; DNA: TGTGCCAGCAGTCCCAGGGGGACCATGAACACTGAAGCTTTCTTT; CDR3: CASSPRGTMNTEAFF
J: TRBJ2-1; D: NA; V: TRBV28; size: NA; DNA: TGTGCCAGCAGGATCCGACCCGCCTCGTCGTTCTCCCGGAAGCAGTTCTTC; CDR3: CASRIRPASSFSRKQFF
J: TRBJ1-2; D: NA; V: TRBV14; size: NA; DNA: TGTGCCAGCAGCCCCCGGACGGATTCTAACTATGGCTACACCTTC; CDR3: CASSPRTDSNYGYTF
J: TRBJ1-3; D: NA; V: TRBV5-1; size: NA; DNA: TGCGCCAGCAGCTTGGAGGGTTACTCTGGAAACACCATATATTTT; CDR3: CASSLEGYSGNTIYF
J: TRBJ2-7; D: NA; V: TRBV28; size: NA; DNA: TGTGCCAGCAGTTTACCCCGGCGGTACGAGCAGTACTTC; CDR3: CASSLPRRYEQYF
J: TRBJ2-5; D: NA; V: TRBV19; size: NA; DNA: TGTGCCAGTAGTGCTTCCCGCAGTCCTCGGGAGACCCAGTACTTC; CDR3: CASSASRSPRETQYF
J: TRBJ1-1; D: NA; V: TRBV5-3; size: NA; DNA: TGTGCCAGAAGCTTGGTTAATCCTTTGAACACTGAAGCTTTCTTT; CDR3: CARSLVNPLNTEAFF
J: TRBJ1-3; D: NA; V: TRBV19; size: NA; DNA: TGTGCCAGTAGTATGGGGGCGCCGGCCTATAGCTCTGGAAACACCATATATTTT; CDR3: CASSMGAPAYSSGNTIYF
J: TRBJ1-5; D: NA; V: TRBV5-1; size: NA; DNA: TGCGCCAGCAGCTTAGGGGCCAACAATCAGCCCCAGCATTTT; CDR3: CASSLGANNQPQHF
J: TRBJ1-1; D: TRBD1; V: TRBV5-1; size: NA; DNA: TGCGCCAGCAGCACCCTTACAGGGGGCATCGCTGAAGCTTTCTTT; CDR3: CASSTLTGGIAEAFF
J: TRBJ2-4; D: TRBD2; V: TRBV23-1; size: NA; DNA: TGCGCCAGCAGCTTGAGTGGACTAGCGGAAAACATTCAGTACTTC; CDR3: CASSLSGLAENIQYF
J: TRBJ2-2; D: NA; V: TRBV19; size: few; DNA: TGTGCCAGTAGGAGTCTGTATGGGGGTAACACCGGGGAGCTGTTTTTT; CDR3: CASRSLYGGNTGELFF
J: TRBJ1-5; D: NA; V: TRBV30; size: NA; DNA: TGTGCCTGGGCGGACGGTGCGTTGGGGCCCCAGCATTTT; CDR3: CAWADGALGPQHF
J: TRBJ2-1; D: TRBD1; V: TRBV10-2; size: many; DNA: TGCGCCAGCAGTGCCGGGACAGCACTAAATGAGCAGTTCTTC; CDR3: CASSAGTALNEQFF
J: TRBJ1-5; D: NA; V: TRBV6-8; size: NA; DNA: TGTGCCAGCAGAGACGAGACACATAGCAATCAGCCCCAGCATTTT; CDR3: CASRDETHSNQPQHF
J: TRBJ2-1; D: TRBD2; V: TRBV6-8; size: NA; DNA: TGTGCCAGCAGTGTACTAGCGGGAGGATCAATCGAGCAGTTCTTC; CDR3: CASSVLAGGSIEQFF
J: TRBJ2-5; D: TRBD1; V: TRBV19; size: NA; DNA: TGTGCCAGTAGTATAACAGGGGGCAGAGAGACCCAGTACTTC; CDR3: CASSITGGRETQYF
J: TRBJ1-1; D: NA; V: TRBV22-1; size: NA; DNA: TGTGCCAGCAGTCCCGGGGTGAACACTGAAGCTTTCTTT; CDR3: CASSPGVNTEAFF
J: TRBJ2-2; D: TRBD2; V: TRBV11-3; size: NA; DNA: TGTGCCAGCAGCCCGACTAGCGGAGCGAACACCGGGGAGCTGTTTTTT; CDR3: CASSPTSGANTGELFF
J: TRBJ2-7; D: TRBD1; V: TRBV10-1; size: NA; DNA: TGCGCCAGCACCACCGGGACAGGGGGCTCCGAGCAGTACTTC; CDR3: CASTTGTGGSEQYF
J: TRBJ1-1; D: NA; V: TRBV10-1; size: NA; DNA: TGCGCCAGCAGGGAAGGACGGGGAGAAAACACTGAAGCTTTCTTT; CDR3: CASREGRGENTEAFF
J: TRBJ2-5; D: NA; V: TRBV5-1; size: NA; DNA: TGCGCCAGCAGCTTGGCGGGAGAACCCCAAGAGACCCAGTACTTC; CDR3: CASSLAGEPQETQYF
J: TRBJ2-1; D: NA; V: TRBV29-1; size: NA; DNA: TGCAGCGGAAAGCATGTCTACAATGAGCAGTTCTTC; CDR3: CSGKHVYNEQFF
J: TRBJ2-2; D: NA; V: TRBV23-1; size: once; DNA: TGCGCCAGCAGCTTGTCAGCGGCGAACACCGGGGAGCTGTTTTTT; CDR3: CASSLSAANTGELFF
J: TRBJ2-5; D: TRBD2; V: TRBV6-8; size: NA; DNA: TGTGCCAGCATCACCACTGGCGGGGGGCTCTGGGGAGAGACCCAGTACTTC; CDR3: CASITTGGGLWGETQYF
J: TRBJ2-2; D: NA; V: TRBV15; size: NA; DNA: TGTGCCACCATGCTACAGGGTCGGGTCACCGGGGAGCTGTTTTTT; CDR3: CATMLQGRVTGELFF
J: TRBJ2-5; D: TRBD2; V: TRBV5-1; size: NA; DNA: TGCGCCAGCAGCAACAGCGGGAGGGGAGAGACCCAGTACTTC; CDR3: CASSNSGRGETQYF
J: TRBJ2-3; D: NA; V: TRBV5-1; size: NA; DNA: TGCGCCAGCAGCTCGACAGAGTTTCGCACAGATACGCAGTATTTT; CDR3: CASSSTEFRTDTQYF
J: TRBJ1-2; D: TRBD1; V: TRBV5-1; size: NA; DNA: TGCGCCAGCAGCTTAGGGACAGGGATTTCTGGTGGCTACACCTTC; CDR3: CASSLGTGISGGYTF
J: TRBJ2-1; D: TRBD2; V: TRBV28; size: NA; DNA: TGTGCCAGCAACCAATTCCCTAGCGGGAGTAATGAGCAGTTCTTC; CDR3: CASNQFPSGSNEQFF
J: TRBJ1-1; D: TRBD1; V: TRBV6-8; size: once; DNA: TGTGCCAGCAGCCGATTTACAGGGGCGGATCCGATTTACACTGAAGCTTTCTTT; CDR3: CASSRFTGADPIYTEAFF
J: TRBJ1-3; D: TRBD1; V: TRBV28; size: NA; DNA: TGTGCCAGCAGTTCGGGACAGGTGGACTCTGGAAACACCATATATTTT; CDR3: CASSSGQVDSGNTIYF
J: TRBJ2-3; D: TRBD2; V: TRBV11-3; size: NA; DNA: TGTGCCAGCAGCCCAGGGACTAAAGCTAGCACAGATACGCAGTATTTT; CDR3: CASSPGTKASTDTQYF
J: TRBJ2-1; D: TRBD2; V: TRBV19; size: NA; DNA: TGTGCCAGTACCCTTTCGACTAGCCTACCCTACAATGAGCAGTTCTTC; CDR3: CASTLSTSLPYNEQFF
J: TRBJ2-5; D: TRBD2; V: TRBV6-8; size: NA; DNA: TGTGCCAGCAGGCCGGCATTAGCGGGGGTAGGCCAAGAGACCCAGTACTTC; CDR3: CASRPALAGVGQETQYF
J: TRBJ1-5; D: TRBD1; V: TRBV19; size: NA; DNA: TGTGCCAGCAGGGGCCAGGGGGCCGGTATGGGCAATCAGCCCCAGCATTTT; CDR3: CASRGQGAGMGNQPQHF
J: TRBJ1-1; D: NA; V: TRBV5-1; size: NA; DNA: TGCGCCAGCAGCTTGGAAACTGGGGGGCGTGTGAACACTGAAGCTTTCTTT; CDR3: CASSLETGGRVNTEAFF